The 11 T cell receptor beta chains given below trace back to one sample, sequenced in a study of blood T cell repertoires in COVID-19 (dated by TCRdb to 2018 to 2021). Library prep was done by the immunoSEQ multiplex PCR assay. Drawn from immuneACCESS, this table holds only the in-frame rearrangements with V and J called that TCRdb kept. Clones are partly lost; checked studies trace under half to an unresolved V gene and leave the rest unexplained. Present in this sample are 200,000 to 250,000 clones, about 83% of which were seen just once. The ten largest clones represent about 6.6% of the sample. What was sequenced was PBMCs or T cells enriched from blood (not recorded which). The receptors shown here come from a woman in her thirties or forties who had recovered from COVID-19.

For the CDR3, the DNA is TGTGCCAGCAGCTCGGGACAGCAAGAGACCCAGTACTTC. This sequence encodes CASSSGQQETQYF. The chain carries TRBV5-4 and TRBJ2-5, with 7 bases identical to TRBD1. V shed 3 bases and J 2 bases; nucleotides not matched to a gene: 1. Germline V gene data show CDR1 as SGHNT and CDR2 as YYREEE (reference sequence). This CDR3 has 13 residues.

V usage is TRBV24-1 and J usage is TRBJ2-2, with D tentatively TRBD1 (6 bases). The CDR3 has 15 amino acids. CDR1 and CDR2 from the germline V gene are KGHDR and SFDVKD. The V and J ends lost 2 bases and 5 bases respectively, with 11 bases between them. The CDR3 protein is CATSDSQGKTGELFF. The CDR3 nucleotides are TGTGCCACCAGTGATTCCCAGGGGAAAACCGGGGAGCTGTTTTTT.

The gene calls are TRBV27 and TRBJ1-2; D is unclear. The CDR3 extends over 15 amino acids. From germline, CDR1 is MNHEY and CDR2 SMNVEV (reference sequence). Trimming pared 2 bases from V and 10 bases from J, leaving 20 bases between. CDR3: CASSLRLNSGEYYTF. In DNA, the CDR3 is TGTGCCAGCAGTTTACGGCTCAATTCTGGAGAATACTACACCTTC.

The CDR3 DNA reads as TGTGCCTGGAGCTTTTTTATCAATCAGCCCCAGCATTTT. As protein: CAWSFFINQPQHF. The chain joins TRBV30 to TRBJ1-5; D remains unclear. V shed 3 bases and J shed 3 bases, with 9 bases lying between them. Germline-derived CDR1 and CDR2 are GTSNPN and SVGIG (reference sequence). The CDR3 contains 13 residues.

The chain has TRBV7-2 and TRBJ2-3; maybe TRBD2 (7 bases). Germline CDR1 is SGHTA and CDR2 is FQGNSA. Trimming stripped 3 bases from V and 0 bases from J, with 10 bases between. The CDR3 runs 15 residues. The chain's CDR3 is CASSFAGASTDTQYF. CDR3 bases: TGTGCCAGCAGCTTTGCGGGGGCAAGCACAGATACGCAGTATTTT.

The chain uses TRBV10-1 and TRBJ2-3; tentatively, D is TRBD2 (6 bases). Trimming shortened V by 3 bases and J by 6 bases, and 16 bases separated the two germline ends. Germline V gene lookup returns CDR1 WNHNN and CDR2 SYGVQD (reference sequence). There are 15 residues in the CDR3. The CDR3 loop is CASSDRDSTGDTQYF. The CDR3 nucleotides read TGCGCCAGCAGTGATCGGGACTCCACCGGGGATACGCAGTATTTT.

This clone came up a few times. The chain joins TRBV30 to TRBJ2-3; 7 bases line up with TRBD1. Germline V gene lookup returns CDR1 GTSNPN and CDR2 SVGIG (reference sequence). The trim removed 2 bases at V and 6 bases at J, leaving 14 bases unmatched. The CDR3 length is 16 residues. The CDR3 DNA follows: TGTGCCTGGAGTACCCCTCGACAGGGAAATAGGGATACGCAGTATTTT. This encodes CAWSTPRQGNRDTQYF.

The genes are TRBV5-6 and TRBJ2-3; TRBD2 is a possible D gene (5 bases). The CDR3 has 14 amino acids. Trimming took 1 base from V and 1 from J, leaving 7 bases between them. Germline values: CDR1 SGHDT, CDR2 YYEEEE. Here the CDR3 DNA reads TGTGCCAGCAGCTTGTGGACTCGCACAGATACGCAGTATTTT. Protein product: CASSLWTRTDTQYF.

The chain combines TRBV5-1 with TRBJ2-1, with TRBD2 matching 11 bases. The CDR3 consists of 15 residues. CDR1 is SGHRS and CDR2 is YFSETQ in the germline V gene. The J segment lost 10 bases and the V segment lost 0 bases, leaving 6 bases of the junction unmatched. The chain's CDR3 is CASSLATSGAREQFF. The CDR3 region has the DNA TGCGCCAGCAGCTTGGCGACTAGCGGGGCCCGAGAGCAGTTCTTC.

This clone was counted once. The chain is built from TRBV6-2 or TRBV6-3 and TRBJ1-2; 7 bases are a match to TRBD1. CDR1 is MNHEY and CDR2 is SVGEGT in the germline V gene. The CDR3 has 15 residues. Trimming removed 2 bases from V and 6 bases from J; junction bases left unmatched: 9. The chain's CDR3 is CASSYELGGTDGYTF. The CDR3 DNA is TGTGCCAGCAGTTACGAACTAGGGGGCACGGATGGCTACACCTTC.

The V gene is TRBV6-2 or TRBV6-3, the J gene TRBJ2-3; 12 positions match TRBD2. V was pared by 0 bases and J by 5 bases, with 6 bases of the junction left unmatched. This CDR3 has 17 amino acids. The germline gives CDR1 MNHEY, CDR2 SVGEGT. Here the CDR3 reads CASSYSTSGSHLDTQYF. Written as DNA, the CDR3 is TGTGCCAGCAGTTACTCGACTAGCGGGAGTCATCTAGATACGCAGTATTTT.